Shown below are 13 T cell receptor beta chains from a single sample sequenced in a study of cytomegalovirus exposure and HLA in healthy donors. Primers included in the PCR were 60 Vbeta and 13 Jbeta primers. Assay: immunoSEQ multiplex PCR; the TCRdb copy retains only in-frame clones and omits some. Here the sample spans 140,000 or so clones, about 82% being singletons. Sequenced: PBMCs. The receptors were gathered from a male donor in good health and CMV-seronegative.

The chain carries TRBV7-9 and TRBJ2-7; D uncertain. The CDR3 length is 15 residues. CDR1 SEHNR and CDR2 FQNEAQ come from the germline V gene (reference sequence). The V end was cut by 5 bases, the J end by 4 bases, with 18 bases between. The CDR3 is CASSPGSGRVYEQYF. CDR3 nucleotides: TGTGCCAGCAGCCCCGGGTCCGGAAGAGTATACGAGCAGTACTTC.

The chain links TRBV7-9 to TRBJ2-7; D gene unclear. This CDR3 has 12 amino acids. The V and J ends lost 1 base and 4 bases respectively, with 5 bases between them. The germline CDR1 and CDR2 sequences are SEHNR and FQNEAQ (reference sequence). The CDR3 nucleotides are TGTGCCAGCAGCTTAGACTTATACGAGCAGTACTTC. It translates to CASSLDLYEQYF.

The gene calls are TRBV18 and TRBJ2-5, with 12 bases identical to TRBD1. Trimming took 1 base from V and 9 from J; bases not matched to a gene: 9. The CDR3 consists of 16 residues. Germline loops: CDR1 KGHSH, CDR2 LQKENI. The CDR3 is CASSPQPGQGAWAQYF. DNA of the CDR3: TGTGCCAGCTCACCACAGCCGGGACAGGGGGCGTGGGCCCAGTACTTC.

The V and J genes are TRBV6-1 and TRBJ2-7, with a possible D match to TRBD2 (5 bases). In germline, CDR1 is MNHNS, CDR2 SASEGT. The CDR3 has 14 residues. V gave up 3 bases and J gave up 3 bases, with 12 bases separating them. This chain's CDR3 is CASSDRTPLYEQYF. The CDR3 region has the DNA TGTGCCAGCAGTGATCGGACTCCCCTCTACGAGCAGTACTTC.

V is TRBV11-2 and J is TRBJ2-7; the match to TRBD1 covers 10 bases. CDR1 is SGHAT and CDR2 is FQNNGV in the germline V gene. This CDR3 comprises 15 residues. J lost 0 bases, V lost 6 bases, and 5 bases had no gene match. CDR3 region: CASSKGDRGSYEQYF. The DNA of the CDR3 is TGTGCCAGCAGTAAGGGGGACAGGGGCTCCTACGAGCAGTACTTC.

The chain recombines TRBV15 with TRBJ2-7; 7 bases align to TRBD1. V was pared by 2 bases and J by 4 bases, with 8 bases of the junction left unmatched. The germline V gene encodes CDR1 LNHNV and CDR2 YYDKDF (reference sequence). This CDR3 region has 15 residues. For the CDR3, the DNA is TGTGCCACCAGCAGAATTGACAGGGTGCGGTACGAGCAGTACTTC. It encodes CATSRIDRVRYEQYF.

This clone has a handful of counts. This chain connects TRBV19 to TRBJ2-3, with TRBD2 matching over 9 bases. V lost 6 bases to trimming and J lost 0 bases; unmatched junction nucleotides: 10. Germline values: CDR1 LNHDA, CDR2 SQIVND (reference sequence). The CDR3 covers 17 residues. The CDR3 DNA is TGTGCCAGTAGCCCGACTAGCGGCAGTACTAGCACAGATACGCAGTATTTT. It specifies CASSPTSGSTSTDTQYF.

The V and J genes are TRBV6-5 and TRBJ1-2; D remains ambiguous. Germline V gene sequence: CDR1 MNHEY, CDR2 SVGAGI. This CDR3 contains 15 residues. The V and J ends lost 5 bases and 6 bases respectively, with 19 bases between them. The CDR3: CASSTPEGWVDGYTF. Written as DNA, the CDR3 is TGTGCCAGCAGTACGCCTGAGGGTTGGGTGGATGGCTACACCTTC.

The chain combines TRBV7-2 with TRBJ2-1, with D unclear. Looked up from germline, CDR1 is SGHTA and CDR2 is FQGNSA. The CDR3 contains 13 residues. V gave up 0 bases and J gave up 4 bases, with 4 bases separating them. DNA for the CDR3: TGTGCCAGCAGCTTAGCCAATTACAATGAGCAGTTCTTC. Protein: CASSLANYNEQFF.

In DNA form, the CDR3 reads TGTGCCAGCAGCCGGGACAGGGTAAGCTCCTACGAGCAGTACTTC. It yields the protein CASSRDRVSSYEQYF. The J gene is TRBJ2-7, the V gene TRBV7-6; 9 bases are shared with TRBD1. V lost 5 bases to trimming and J lost 0 bases; unmatched junction nucleotides: 5. CDR1 is SGHVS, CDR2 FNYEAQ, per germline. This CDR3 has 15 amino acids.

The CDR3 spells CAWSLQGGTEAFF. In nucleotides, the CDR3 is TGTGCCTGGAGTTTACAAGGAGGAACTGAAGCTTTCTTT. The chain recombines TRBV30 with TRBJ1-1; no reliable D call. CDR1 is GTSNPN, CDR2 SVGIG, per germline (reference sequence). The ends were cut back, 2 bases at V and 5 bases at J, with 12 bases in the middle. This CDR3 comprises 13 residues.

The chain couples TRBV5-6 to TRBJ1-1; the D gene is possibly TRBD1 (5 bases). The CDR3 is 15 amino acids. From germline, CDR1 is SGHDT and CDR2 YYEEEE. V was cut by 4 bases and J by 4 bases, with 17 bases left in between. The CDR3 DNA sequence: TGTGCCAGCAGCCTCGCCCCGGGACTGATCACTGAAGCTTTCTTT. It translates to CASSLAPGLITEAFF.

The CDR3: CASSLDRAGTEAFF. The CDR3, as DNA: TGCGCCAGCAGCCTTGACAGGGCCGGCACTGAAGCTTTCTTT. The V and J genes are TRBV4-3 and TRBJ1-1; 7 nucleotides line up with TRBD1. Trimming removed 4 bases from V and 4 bases from J; junction bases left unmatched: 6. The CDR3 extends over 14 amino acids. CDR1 and CDR2 (germline): LGHNA, YSLEER.